The 3 T cell receptor beta chains reported below all come from one sample, sequenced in a study of T cells expressing NK-cell markers. No DNA is given; TCRdb re-called the 5' RACE reads and lists each CDR3 protein once. This sample's table reports 500,000 to 700,000 distinct CDR3 sequences. The sample taken for sequencing was blood T cells: a sorted CD56 or NKG2C T cell subset, CD4+ or CD8+ T cells, or bulk PBMC T cells (not recorded which). These receptors all come from a young man in good health.

The genes are TRBV25-1 and TRBJ2-7. Germline V gives CDR1 MGHDK, CDR2 SYGVNS. The CDR3 has 13 residues. CDR3 protein: CASSALSGYEQYF.

The chain links TRBV11-2 to TRBJ2-1; there is no DNA to check the TCRdb D call of TRBD2. Germline V gene lookup returns CDR1 SGHAT and CDR2 FQNNGV. This CDR3 has 16 amino acids. The CDR3 sequence is CASSTDPLILDNEQFF.

The gene calls are TRBV28 and TRBJ2-4; there is no DNA to check the TCRdb D call of TRBD1. The CDR3 runs 14 residues. The germline CDR1 and CDR2 sequences are MDHEN and SYDVKM. CDR3 region: CASNIQGAKNIQYF.